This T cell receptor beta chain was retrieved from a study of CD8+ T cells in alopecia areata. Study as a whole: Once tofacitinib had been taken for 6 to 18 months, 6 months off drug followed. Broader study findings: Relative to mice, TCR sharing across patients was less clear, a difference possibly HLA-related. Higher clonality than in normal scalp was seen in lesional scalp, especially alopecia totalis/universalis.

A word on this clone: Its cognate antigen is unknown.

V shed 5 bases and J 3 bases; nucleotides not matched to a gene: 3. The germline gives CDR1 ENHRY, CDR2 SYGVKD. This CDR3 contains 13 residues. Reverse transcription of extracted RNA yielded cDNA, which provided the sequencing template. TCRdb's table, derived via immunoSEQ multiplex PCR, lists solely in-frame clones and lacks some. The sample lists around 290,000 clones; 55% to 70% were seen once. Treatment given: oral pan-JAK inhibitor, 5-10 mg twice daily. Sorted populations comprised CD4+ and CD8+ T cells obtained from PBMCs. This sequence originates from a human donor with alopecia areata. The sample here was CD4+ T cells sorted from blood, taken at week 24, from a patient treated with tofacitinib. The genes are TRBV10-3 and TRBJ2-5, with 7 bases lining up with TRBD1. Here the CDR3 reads CAISRDREETQYF. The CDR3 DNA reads TGTGCCATCAGTCGAGACAGGGAAGAGACCCAGTACTTC.